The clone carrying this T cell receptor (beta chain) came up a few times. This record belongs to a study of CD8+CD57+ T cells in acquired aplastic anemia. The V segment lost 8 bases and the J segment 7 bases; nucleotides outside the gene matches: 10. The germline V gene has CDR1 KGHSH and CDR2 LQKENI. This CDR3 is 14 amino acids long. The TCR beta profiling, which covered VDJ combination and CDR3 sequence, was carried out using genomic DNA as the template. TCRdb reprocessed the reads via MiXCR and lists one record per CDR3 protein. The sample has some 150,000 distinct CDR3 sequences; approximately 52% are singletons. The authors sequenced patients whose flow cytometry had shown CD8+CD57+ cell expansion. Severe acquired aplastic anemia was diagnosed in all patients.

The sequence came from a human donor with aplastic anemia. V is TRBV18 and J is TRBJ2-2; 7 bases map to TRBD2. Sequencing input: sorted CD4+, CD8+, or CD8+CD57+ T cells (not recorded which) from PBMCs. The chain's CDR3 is CASETTSAIGELFF. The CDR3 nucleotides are TGTGCCAGCGAAACCACTAGCGCGATCGGGGAGCTGTTTTTT.